The rows below give T cell receptor beta chains drawn from one sample of a study of shared clonotypes between healthy human individuals. Produced via immunoSEQ multiplex PCR; TCRdb's table is partial and in-frame only. The sample contains 2 million or so clones, roughly 94% of which appear only once. What was sequenced was naive CD4+ T cells sorted from blood. The receptors here all came from a man younger than 35 in good health. Both conserved end residues are part of each CDR3. The D gene is left open where the match is weak. Only some rows state a clone size, as once, few, many or a class for expanded clones.

CDR3nt: TGTGCCAGCAGTGACCCGGGACAGGGGGCGCAGAATGGCTACACCTTC
CDR3aa: CASSDPGQGAQNGYTF
j_gene: TRBJ1-2
abundance: .
v_gene: TRBV6-1
d_gene: TRBD1

CDR3nt: TGTGCCATCAGTGGGAGCTCAGATACGCAGTATTTT
CDR3aa: CAISGSSDTQYF
j_gene: TRBJ2-3
abundance: .
v_gene: TRBV10-3
d_gene: .

CDR3nt: TGTGCCTGCAGGGGGAGCTCCTACGAGCAGTACTTC
CDR3aa: CACRGSSYEQYF
j_gene: TRBJ2-7
abundance: .
v_gene: TRBV2
d_gene: TRBD1

CDR3nt: TGTGCCAGCACCACGGGGGTGAACACTGAAGCTTTCTTT
CDR3aa: CASTTGVNTEAFF
j_gene: TRBJ1-1
abundance: once
v_gene: TRBV28
d_gene: .

CDR3nt: TGTGCCAGCAGTTACTCCCCAGGTAGCCTCAATGAGCAGTTCTTC
CDR3aa: CASSYSPGSLNEQFF
j_gene: TRBJ2-1
abundance: .
v_gene: TRBV6-5
d_gene: .

CDR3nt: TGTGCCAGCAGCTTGGCGGGGGGACAGGGAGGAAACACCATATATTTT
CDR3aa: CASSLAGGQGGNTIYF
j_gene: TRBJ1-3
abundance: .
v_gene: TRBV5-4
d_gene: TRBD1

CDR3nt: TGTGCCAGCAGTGAAGAGGGTCAACAGCCCCAGCATTTT
CDR3aa: CASSEEGQQPQHF
j_gene: TRBJ1-5
abundance: .
v_gene: TRBV2
d_gene: .

CDR3nt: TGTGCCAGCAGCTTCTCGAATCCCTACAATGAGCAGTTCTTC
CDR3aa: CASSFSNPYNEQFF
j_gene: TRBJ2-1
abundance: .
v_gene: TRBV5-4
d_gene: .

CDR3nt: TGTGCCAGCAGCCATGCACTAGCGACCCAAGAGACCCAGTACTTC
CDR3aa: CASSHALATQETQYF
j_gene: TRBJ2-5
abundance: .
v_gene: TRBV7-9
d_gene: TRBD2

CDR3nt: TGCGCCAGCAGCCAAGTACAACGGACAGGGAATAATGGCTACACCTTC
CDR3aa: CASSQVQRTGNNGYTF
j_gene: TRBJ1-2
abundance: .
v_gene: TRBV4-1
d_gene: TRBD1

CDR3nt: TGTGCCAGCAGCAAAGTCAGCTTCGACTATGGCTACACCTTC
CDR3aa: CASSKVSFDYGYTF
j_gene: TRBJ1-2
abundance: .
v_gene: TRBV7-2
d_gene: .

CDR3nt: TGTGCCTGTGCCGGGACTCCGAACACCGGGGAGCTGTTTTTT
CDR3aa: CACAGTPNTGELFF
j_gene: TRBJ2-2
abundance: .
v_gene: TRBV6-1
d_gene: .

CDR3nt: TGTGCCTGGACTACAGGGGTTGGTCCTGAAGCTTTCTTT
CDR3aa: CAWTTGVGPEAFF
j_gene: TRBJ1-1
abundance: .
v_gene: TRBV30
d_gene: TRBD1

CDR3nt: TGTGCCAGCTCACCACAAGGGACGGGGAACACTGAAGCTTTCTTT
CDR3aa: CASSPQGTGNTEAFF
j_gene: TRBJ1-1
abundance: .
v_gene: TRBV18
d_gene: .

CDR3nt: TGCGCCAGCAGCATTGGGGACAGGGGCTCCGAGCAGTACTTC
CDR3aa: CASSIGDRGSEQYF
j_gene: TRBJ2-7
abundance: .
v_gene: TRBV5-1
d_gene: TRBD1

CDR3nt: TGCGCCAGCAGCCAAACAGGGAACACTGAAGCTTTCTTT
CDR3aa: CASSQTGNTEAFF
j_gene: TRBJ1-1
abundance: .
v_gene: TRBV5-1
d_gene: .

CDR3nt: TGTGCCAGCAGCCCCCTGGGCGGGCCCGAGCAGTACTTC
CDR3aa: CASSPLGGPEQYF
j_gene: TRBJ2-7
abundance: .
v_gene: TRBV7-8
d_gene: .

CDR3nt: TGTGCCAGCAGCTTACCCGGGGGTAGTTCACCCCTCCACTTT
CDR3aa: CASSLPGGSSPLHF
j_gene: TRBJ1-6
abundance: .
v_gene: TRBV7-2
d_gene: .

CDR3nt: TGTGCCAGCAGCCTCCTTTCGGGCAGCTATAATTCACCCCTCCACTTT
CDR3aa: CASSLLSGSYNSPLHF
j_gene: TRBJ1-6
abundance: .
v_gene: TRBV9
d_gene: .

CDR3nt: TGTGCCAGCAGCTTACGGCAGGGAACTAATTCACCCCTCCACTTT
CDR3aa: CASSLRQGTNSPLHF
j_gene: TRBJ1-6
abundance: .
v_gene: TRBV11-2
d_gene: .

CDR3nt: TGCGCCAGCAGCTTGCCCCGGACAGGGGACAATAACTATGGCTACACCTTC
CDR3aa: CASSLPRTGDNNYGYTF
j_gene: TRBJ1-2
abundance: once
v_gene: TRBV5-1
d_gene: TRBD1

CDR3nt: TGTGCCAGCAGCTTTGGGGCCTCCAATCAGCCCCAGCATTTT
CDR3aa: CASSFGASNQPQHF
j_gene: TRBJ1-5
abundance: .
v_gene: TRBV5-6
d_gene: .

CDR3nt: TGTGCCAGCAGTGGGGGAGTGAACACTGAAGCTTTCTTT
CDR3aa: CASSGGVNTEAFF
j_gene: TRBJ1-1
abundance: .
v_gene: TRBV6-1
d_gene: .

CDR3nt: TGTGCCAGCAGTTTCGACAGGCTAGACACCATATATTTT
CDR3aa: CASSFDRLDTIYF
j_gene: TRBJ1-3
abundance: .
v_gene: TRBV7-2
d_gene: .

CDR3nt: TGTGCCATCGGGGGGGGAGGCCCAGGAGATACGCAGTATTTT
CDR3aa: CAIGGGGPGDTQYF
j_gene: TRBJ2-3
abundance: .
v_gene: TRBV10-3
d_gene: TRBD2

CDR3nt: TGTGCCAGCACCTCCGCTTGGTGGACGGGACAAAGGATCTACGAGCAGTACTTC
CDR3aa: CASTSAWWTGQRIYEQYF
j_gene: TRBJ2-7
abundance: .
v_gene: TRBV28
d_gene: .

CDR3nt: TGTGCCAGCAGTTACACCCCCCAATATGGCTACACCTTC
CDR3aa: CASSYTPQYGYTF
j_gene: TRBJ1-2
abundance: .
v_gene: TRBV6-6
d_gene: .

CDR3nt: TGTGCCAGCAGCTTCTCGAGGGGGGCGCGGGAGACCCAGTACTTC
CDR3aa: CASSFSRGARETQYF
j_gene: TRBJ2-5
abundance: once
v_gene: TRBV9
d_gene: .

CDR3nt: TGCGCCAGCAGACCAGGGGTCGGGGATCAGCCCCAGCATTTT
CDR3aa: CASRPGVGDQPQHF
j_gene: TRBJ1-5
abundance: few
v_gene: TRBV5-1
d_gene: .

CDR3nt: TGCGCCAGCAGCTTGGCCAATCAGGTCAATGAGCAGTTCTTC
CDR3aa: CASSLANQVNEQFF
j_gene: TRBJ2-1
abundance: .
v_gene: TRBV5-1
d_gene: .

CDR3nt: TGTGCCAGCAGCCGTGTGGGGCGGGGGCAAACTGAAGCTTTCTTT
CDR3aa: CASSRVGRGQTEAFF
j_gene: TRBJ1-1
abundance: .
v_gene: TRBV11-2
d_gene: .

CDR3nt: TGTGCCAGCAGCTTAATGCAAGAGACCCAGTACTTC
CDR3aa: CASSLMQETQYF
j_gene: TRBJ2-5
abundance: .
v_gene: TRBV11-2
d_gene: .

CDR3nt: TGTGCCAGCAGTGAATCGACGACGGTGAGCTATGGCTACACCTTC
CDR3aa: CASSESTTVSYGYTF
j_gene: TRBJ1-2
abundance: .
v_gene: TRBV25-1
d_gene: .

CDR3nt: TGTGCCAGCAGTTTCCAGGCTAATGAAAAACTGTTTTTT
CDR3aa: CASSFQANEKLFF
j_gene: TRBJ1-4
abundance: .
v_gene: TRBV27
d_gene: .

CDR3nt: TGCGCCAGCAGCTTGGGCGGAAGCTCCTATAATTCACCCCTCCACTTT
CDR3aa: CASSLGGSSYNSPLHF
j_gene: TRBJ1-6
abundance: .
v_gene: TRBV5-1
d_gene: .

CDR3nt: TGTGCCAGCAGCGATGCGGGAGATATCTACGAGCAGTACTTC
CDR3aa: CASSDAGDIYEQYF
j_gene: TRBJ2-7
abundance: .
v_gene: TRBV7-2
d_gene: TRBD2

CDR3nt: TGCGCCAGCAGCCAATTCTCTAATCGCGGGAGGTTGAGCGGGGAGCTGTTTTTT
CDR3aa: CASSQFSNRGRLSGELFF
j_gene: TRBJ2-2
abundance: .
v_gene: TRBV4-3
d_gene: TRBD2